Shown below are 30 T cell receptor beta chains from a single sample sequenced in a study of human T cells and chemical hapten exposure. As for time point: healthy volunteer bleed at 6 weeks. The study extracted total RNA from unfractionated whole blood. TCRdb reanalysed the RACE reads using MiXCR and keeps one entry per CDR3 protein. The sample lists 35,000 to 55,000 distinct CDR3 sequences, about 3.7% occurring once. The sample comprised whole blood. Receptors originate from a human donor in good health. Some clones in this sample may be carry-over from other donors' samples.

This clonotype was recorded many times. The chain carries TRBV6-9 and TRBJ1-3, with no clear D. From germline, CDR1 is MNHGY and CDR2 SVAAGI. The V end was cut by 11 bases, the J end by 2 bases, with 13 bases between. The CDR3 contains 13 residues. Here the CDR3 reads CAAGGNTGNTIYF. The CDR3 DNA reads as TGTGCCGCCGGAGGGAATACTGGAAACACCATATATTTT.

This clonotype was seen ten or more times. The chain has TRBV5-6 and TRBJ1-1; 8 bases match TRBD1. V shed 3 bases, J shed 4 bases, and the junction held 14 bases outside the gene matches. The CDR3 runs to 17 residues. Germline V gene sequence: CDR1 SGHDT, CDR2 YYEEEE. CDR3 coding DNA: TGTGCCAGCAGCTCCCTAGACAGGGGTGGTTGGGGCACTGAAGCTTTCTTT. It specifies CASSSLDRGGWGTEAFF.

This clonotype was counted a few times. The gene calls are TRBV3-1 and TRBJ2-3, with D perhaps TRBD2 (6 bases). Trimming took off 3 bases at V and 2 bases at J, with 12 bases between the two ends. CDR1 LGHDT and CDR2 YNNKEL come from the germline V gene (reference sequence). This CDR3 comprises 15 residues. The CDR3 protein is CASSQPGGDTDTQYF. CDR3 nucleotides: TGTGCCAGCAGCCAGCCCGGAGGGGACACAGATACGCAGTATTTT.

This clonotype showed up just a few times. The rearrangement links TRBV9 to TRBJ1-1; D remains unclear. Looked up from germline, CDR1 is SGDLS and CDR2 is YYNGEE. CDR3 length: 14 amino acids. The germline V and J ends were trimmed by 1 base and 4 bases, with 11 bases remaining between them. This chain's CDR3 is CASSVSLMTTEAFF. The CDR3 DNA is TGTGCCAGCAGCGTATCCTTAATGACCACTGAAGCTTTCTTT.

The table lists this clonotype with many counts. The rearrangement links TRBV9 to TRBJ1-5, with 9 bases that match TRBD1. Germline-derived CDR1 and CDR2 are SGDLS and YYNGEE. The CDR3 runs to 15 residues. Trimming at V came to 3 bases and at J to 2 bases, leaving 3 bases not matched to a gene. CDR3 DNA sequence: TGTGCCAGCAGCGGGGGACAGGGCGGCAATCAGCCCCAGCATTTT. Amino acids: CASSGGQGGNQPQHF.

This clonotype was counted at least ten times. This sequence joins TRBV20-1 and TRBJ2-3; 12 bases are shared with TRBD2. Germline values: CDR1 DFQATT, CDR2 SNEGSKA (reference sequence). The CDR3 has 16 amino acids. V dropped 4 bases and J dropped 2; count of bases not matched to a gene: 7. CDR3 residues: CSATGTSGWVTDTQYF. For the CDR3, the DNA is TGCAGTGCTACCGGGACTAGCGGGTGGGTCACAGATACGCAGTATTTT.

There are many counts of this clonotype. The chain links TRBV5-6 to TRBJ2-3; D is possibly TRBD1 or TRBD2 (5 bases each). Trimming pared 1 base from V and 4 bases from J, leaving 25 bases between. The germline gives CDR1 SGHDT, CDR2 YYEEEE. The CDR3 totals 19 residues. In DNA, the CDR3 is TGTGCCAGCAGCTTGTGGGGAATGACAGCACTTCTGGAGGCAGATACGCAGTATTTT. This encodes CASSLWGMTALLEADTQYF.

This clonotype came up many times. The V and J genes are TRBV10-3 and TRBJ2-3; 11 nucleotides align to TRBD2. Germline V gene lookup returns CDR1 ENHRY and CDR2 SYGVKD. The CDR3 runs 17 residues. J lost 0 bases, V lost 1 base, and 3 bases had no gene match. CDR3 amino acids: CAISELTSGVSTDTQYF. In DNA form, the CDR3 reads TGTGCCATCAGTGAGTTGACTAGCGGGGTGAGCACAGATACGCAGTATTTT.

This clonotype was detected ten times or more. The rearrangement joins TRBV29-1 to TRBJ1-1; D call uncertain. The length of the CDR3 is 13 residues. The V end lost 7 bases, the J end lost 4 bases, and 16 bases lay between the germline ends. CDR1 and CDR2 (germline): SQVTM, ANQGSEA. CDR3 in DNA: TGCAGCGCGGGGTTCGGATCAGGCACTGAAGCTTTCTTT. Its translation is CSAGFGSGTEAFF.

This clonotype was seen a few times. The V and J genes are TRBV5-1 and TRBJ2-3; D is possibly TRBD1 or TRBD2 (6 bases each). CDR1 is SGHRS, CDR2 YFSETQ, per germline. Between the trimmed V and J ends, which lost 0 bases and 1 base, there was a span of 12 bases. The CDR3 length is 16 residues. CDR3 nucleotide sequence: TGCGCCAGCAGCTTGGCGGGGGCGTCTGGCACAGATACGCAGTATTTT. Translation: CASSLAGASGTDTQYF.

This clonotype was seen at least ten times. The chain links TRBV3-1 to TRBJ2-5, with D perhaps TRBD1 or TRBD2 (5 bases each). The CDR3 is 16 residues long. Deletions cut 1 base from V and 2 bases from J, with 14 bases between. Germline V CDR1 and CDR2: LGHDT, YNNKEL (reference sequence). This CDR3 is CASSQGPLGEQETQYF. For the CDR3, the DNA is TGTGCCAGCAGCCAAGGGCCCTTGGGGGAACAAGAGACCCAGTACTTC.

By share of the sample, this clonotype is medium-sized. The rearrangement links TRBV18 to TRBJ2-1; 9 nucleotides match TRBD1. Germline V gene lookup returns CDR1 KGHSH and CDR2 LQKENI. This CDR3 spans 15 amino acids. V shed 5 bases, J shed 0 bases, and the junction held 2 bases outside the gene matches. As DNA, the CDR3 is TGTGCCAGCTCATCGACAGGGGGCTCCTACAATGAGCAGTTCTTC. It translates to CASSSTGGSYNEQFF.

The table lists this clonotype with many counts. The chain links TRBV5-6 to TRBJ2-3, with D uncertain. V dropped 6 bases and J dropped 5 bases, with 7 bases sitting between them. The germline V gene encodes CDR1 SGHDT and CDR2 YYEEEE. The CDR3 spans 11 residues. The chain's CDR3 is CASTLRDTQYF. CDR3 nucleotide sequence: TGTGCCAGCACCCTAAGAGATACGCAGTATTTT.

The chain joins TRBV2 to TRBJ2-1; D may be TRBD2 (5 bases). Trimming left V 6 bases short and J 0 bases short, with 9 bases between. CDR1 is SNHLY and CDR2 is FYNNEI in the germline V gene. This CDR3 spans 14 amino acids. Here the CDR3 DNA reads TGTGCCAGCAGAACAGACTACTCCTACAATGAGCAGTTCTTC. Translating it yields CASRTDYSYNEQFF.

This clonotype was found many times. The chain has TRBV29-1 and TRBJ2-4; D remains unclear. Trimming shortened V by 4 bases and J by 0 bases, and 10 bases separated the two germline ends. Germline-derived CDR1 and CDR2 are SQVTM and ANQGSEA. There are 14 residues in the CDR3. The chain's CDR3 is CSVGLGLAKNIQYF. The CDR3 region has the DNA TGCAGCGTTGGGCTCGGCCTAGCCAAAAACATTCAGTACTTC. Using reference TRBV29-1 and TRBJ2-4 for the parts outside the CDR3, the full variable domain is SAVISQKPSRDICQRGTSLTIQCQVDSQVTMMFWYRQQPGQSLTLIATANQGSEATYESGFVIDKFPISRPNLTFSTLTVSNMSPEDSSIYLCSVGLGLAKNIQYFGAGTRLSVL.

This chain links TRBV27 with TRBJ1-6, with TRBD1 matching over 7 bases. Looked up from germline, CDR1 is MNHEY and CDR2 is SMNVEV (reference sequence). J was trimmed by 4 bases and V by 3 bases; bases with no gene match: 6. This CDR3 region has 16 residues. The CDR3 reads CASSFDGQVYNSPLHF. CDR3 sequence (DNA): TGTGCCAGCAGTTTTGACGGACAGGTTTATAATTCACCCCTCCACTTT.

This clonotype has ten or more counts. This rearrangement joins TRBV5-3 to TRBJ2-1; 9 positions agree with TRBD2. TRBV5-3 qualifies as an ORF whose function is uncertain. Trimming removed 0 bases from V and 4 bases from J; junction bases left unmatched: 8. The CDR3 runs 17 residues. Here the CDR3 reads CARSLEASGTPYNEQFF. The DNA of the CDR3 is TGTGCCAGAAGCTTGGAGGCTAGCGGGACTCCGTACAATGAGCAGTTCTTC.

The table lists this clonotype with many counts. The gene calls are TRBV6-5 and TRBJ1-3; D remains ambiguous. In germline, CDR1 is MNHEY, CDR2 SVGAGI. The CDR3 has 13 residues. Trimming shortened V by 7 bases and J by 0 bases, and 7 bases separated the two germline ends. CDR3 in DNA: TGTGCCAGCAAACAGAACTCTGGAAACACCATATATTTT. This gives the protein CASKQNSGNTIYF.

This clonotype was observed many times. The gene calls are TRBV7-9 and TRBJ2-3; tentative D call: TRBD2 (5 bases). In germline, CDR1 is SEHNR, CDR2 FQNEAQ (reference sequence). The CDR3 has 16 residues. V was clipped by 4 bases and J by 5 bases, with 19 bases between them. CDR3 region: CASSSLSSGERDTQYF. CDR3 nucleotides: TGTGCCAGCAGCTCGCTTAGTAGTGGGGAGCGAGATACGCAGTATTTT. The complete variable domain, with remaining parts taken from reference TRBV7-9 and TRBJ2-3, reads DTGVSQNPRHKITKRGQNVTFRCDPISEHNRLYWYRQTLGQGPEFLTYFQNEAQLEKSRLLSDRFSAERPKGSFSTLEIQRTEQGDSAMYLCASSSLSSGERDTQYFGPGTRLTVL.

This clonotype appeared a few times. The chain recombines TRBV27 with TRBJ1-2; no definite D call. Trimming took 6 bases from V and 4 from J, leaving 18 bases between them. Germline loops: CDR1 MNHEY, CDR2 SMNVEV (reference sequence). The CDR3 is 15 amino acids. CDR3 DNA sequence: TGTGCCAGCAGCCTATTTTGGGGTTTAAGCTATGGCTACACCTTC. Residues: CASSLFWGLSYGYTF.

The chain links TRBV28 to TRBJ2-1, with D perhaps matching TRBD2 (5 bases). Germline V lookup: CDR1 MDHEN, CDR2 SYDVKM. V was clipped by 6 bases and J by 4 bases, with 22 bases between them. This CDR3 comprises 17 residues. CDR3: CASRPLSGGGRYNEQFF. As DNA, the CDR3 is TGTGCCAGCAGGCCCCTGTCGGGCGGAGGACGGTACAATGAGCAGTTCTTC.

This clonotype was picked up many times. The rearrangement uses TRBV29-1 and TRBJ1-2; unclear D gene. The CDR3 spans 12 residues. V lost 4 bases and J lost 6, with 12 bases in between. Per germline, CDR1 SQVTM and CDR2 ANQGSEA. The CDR3 region has the DNA TGCAGCGTTGTGGGAGGCTCGGATGGCTACACCTTC. This gives the protein CSVVGGSDGYTF.

This clonotype was seen ten or more times. The chain joins TRBV5-5 to TRBJ1-4; maybe TRBD1 (6 bases). CDR3 length: 14 amino acids. V was cut by 6 bases and J by 4 bases, with 13 bases left in between. Germline V gives CDR1 SGHKS, CDR2 YYEKEE (reference sequence). The CDR3 DNA follows: TGTGCCAGCACGTCAGGGGCTGTTAATGAAAAACTGTTTTTT. It specifies CASTSGAVNEKLFF.

This clonotype has a count of ten or more. J is TRBJ1-3 and V is TRBV2; D is undetermined. V gave up 7 bases and J gave up 0 bases, with 10 bases separating them. Germline lookup yields CDR1 SNHLY and CDR2 FYNNEI. The CDR3 spans 14 residues. The CDR3 region is CASIRADSGNTIYF. The CDR3 DNA reads TGTGCCAGCATTCGGGCCGACTCTGGAAACACCATATATTTT.

This clonotype was found many times. The V call is TRBV6-5, the J call TRBJ2-5, with a tentative D call TRBD1 (6 bases). Germline assignment: CDR1 MNHEY and CDR2 SVGAGI. The germline V and J ends were trimmed by 0 bases and 5 bases, with 16 bases remaining between them. This CDR3 spans 16 amino acids. For the CDR3, the DNA is TGTGCCAGCAGTTACTCAGGAAGGGGGTCGCTGGAGACCCAGTACTTC. Translated, it gives CASSYSGRGSLETQYF.

Many counts were recorded for this clonotype. The genes are TRBV20-1 and TRBJ1-2; a weak D match, TRBD1 (5 bases). The germline V gene has CDR1 DFQATT and CDR2 SNEGSKA (reference sequence). The CDR3 runs 14 residues. V was trimmed by 6 bases and J by 8 bases, leaving 22 bases between them. The CDR3 spells CSAKLRASSNGYTF. As DNA, the CDR3 is TGCAGTGCCAAACTCAGGGCAAGTAGCAACGGCTACACCTTC.

The sample holds many counts of this clonotype. The genes are TRBV4-2 and TRBJ2-3; 7 nucleotides align to TRBD2. The CDR3 consists of 16 residues. V shed 1 base and J 1 base; nucleotides not matched to a gene: 5. CDR1 is LGHNA, CDR2 YNFKEQ, per germline. CDR3 protein: CASSQVWGGGTDTQYF. CDR3 in DNA: TGTGCCAGCAGCCAAGTGTGGGGAGGGGGCACAGATACGCAGTATTTT.

The sample holds many counts of this clonotype. The V and J genes are TRBV7-9 and TRBJ2-7, with 10 bases aligning to TRBD1. The germline V gene encodes CDR1 SEHNR and CDR2 FQNEAQ (reference sequence). V lost 5 bases and J lost 2; bases outside the gene matches: 6. This CDR3 is 15 amino acids long. The CDR3 DNA is TGTGCCAGCAGCCCTCCGGGACAGGGGCCCTACGAGCAGTACTTC. As protein: CASSPPGQGPYEQYF.

CDR3: CASSQVRGFSHSPLHF. Written as DNA, the CDR3 is TGCGCCAGCAGCCAAGTCCGGGGGTTTTCCCATTCACCCCTCCACTTT. The chain employs TRBV4-1 and TRBJ1-6; D may be TRBD1 (5 bases). The CDR3 runs to 16 residues. Germline CDR1 reads MGHRA; CDR2 reads YSYEKL. Trimming took 1 base from V and 8 from J, leaving 15 bases between them.

This clonotype was observed at least ten times. V is TRBV10-3 and J is TRBJ2-2; either TRBD1 or TRBD2 may supply D (6 bases each). This CDR3 region has 13 residues. Trimming took 10 bases from V and 4 from J, leaving 13 bases between them. Germline V gene lookup returns CDR1 ENHRY and CDR2 SYGVKD. CDR3 in amino acids: CATAKGGTGELFF. The CDR3 DNA follows: TGTGCCACAGCCAAGGGGGGCACCGGGGAGCTGTTTTTT.